This T cell receptor beta chain was documented in a study of T cell responses to AZD1222 COVID-19 vaccine. As regards this clone: Its antigen remains unknown.

Regarding the study as a whole: Females outnumbered males among donors, who were mostly white British; clonal diversity was possibly underestimated.

This CDR3 region has 11 residues. Germline V gene sequence: CDR1 KGHDR, CDR2 SFDVKD. Trimming left V 4 bases short and J 7 bases short, with 3 bases between. Clones were read by immunoSEQ multiplex PCR, and TCRdb kept only the in-frame ones, dropping some. This sample has approximately 130,000 clones; 85% to 95% occur once, and the top ten carry under 2%. The sample in question was peripheral blood, obtained on day 0 of AZD1222 vaccination. V gene TRBV24-1 combines with J gene TRBJ1-4; D not certain. The origin of this receptor is an adult in good health. In DNA, the CDR3 is TGTGCCACCAGTGAAGGTGAAAAACTGTTTTTT. Protein sequence: CATSEGEKLFF.